These 8 T cell receptor beta chains were sequenced from one sample in a study of cytotoxic CD8 clonotypes in ibrutinib-treated CLL. This table comes from immunoSEQ multiplex PCR, and its TCRdb copy is limited to in-frame clones, with some not included. The repertoire includes tens of thousands of clones, roughly 83% of them detected once, and approximately 35% sits in the top ten. Sequenced here: PBMCs, sampled after 24 months of ibrutinib treatment. The receptors were gathered from a human donor with chronic lymphocytic leukemia.

The V and J genes are TRBV6-5 and TRBJ1-1; TRBD1 is a possible D gene (5 bases). The CDR3 length is 13 residues. CDR1 MNHEY and CDR2 SVGAGI come from the germline V gene. Trimming stripped 4 bases from V and 2 bases from J, with 8 bases between. The CDR3 region is CASSWGGNTEAFF. In DNA, the CDR3 is TGTGCCAGCAGTTGGGGCGGAAACACTGAAGCTTTCTTT.

The table lists this clone with a count of one. This sequence joins TRBV11-1 and TRBJ2-1, with TRBD2 matching over 11 bases. V lost 6 bases to trimming and J lost 8 bases; unmatched junction nucleotides: 15. The length of the CDR3 is 17 residues. In germline, CDR1 is SGHAT, CDR2 FQDESV (reference sequence). Here the CDR3 reads CASSLDGYGLAGDEQFF. CDR3 coding DNA: TGTGCCAGCAGTCTGGACGGGTATGGACTAGCGGGCGATGAGCAGTTCTTC.

The V and J genes are TRBV27 and TRBJ2-1; D is possibly TRBD1 (6 bases). Germline values: CDR1 MNHEY, CDR2 SMNVEV (reference sequence). The CDR3 covers 13 residues. V lost 2 bases and J 14 bases, leaving 16 bases between the germline ends. The CDR3 sequence: CASSLIPGAGEFF. The CDR3 coding sequence is TGTGCCAGCAGTTTAATACCTGGGGCAGGGGAGTTCTTC.

The chain recombines TRBV27 with TRBJ2-1; D unclear. Trimming took 7 bases from V and 1 from J, leaving 11 bases between them. CDR3 length equals 14 residues. CDR1 is MNHEY, CDR2 SMNVEV, per germline (reference sequence). CDR3 sequence (DNA): TGTGCCAGCACCCCGACTGGTTCCTACAATGAGCAGTTCTTC. This codes for CASTPTGSYNEQFF.

This chain joins TRBV18 and TRBJ2-7; a possible D gene is TRBD2 (5 bases). CDR1 and CDR2 (germline): KGHSH, LQKENI. Trimming took off 5 bases at V and 4 bases at J, with 15 bases between the two ends. The CDR3 has 14 amino acids. The CDR3 region has the DNA TGTGCCAGCTCAGAGGTCGAGGGCTGGTACGAGCAGTACTTC. It codes for CASSEVEGWYEQYF.

The chain uses TRBV5-6 and TRBJ2-7; tentatively, D is TRBD1 (6 bases). The CDR3 is 15 amino acids. The V and J ends lost 4 bases and 2 bases respectively, with 16 bases between them. CDR1 and CDR2 (germline): SGHDT, YYEEEE. CDR3 residues: CASSGTGTPAYEQYF. The CDR3 coding sequence is TGTGCCAGCAGCGGGACGGGGACACCGGCCTACGAGCAGTACTTC. Together with reference TRBV5-6 and TRBJ2-7, the CDR3 gives the full variable domain: DAGVTQSPTHLIKTRGQQVTLRCSPKSGHDTVSWYQQALGQGPQFIFQYYEEEERQRGNFPDRFSGHQFPNYSSELNVNALLLGDSALYLCASSGTGTPAYEQYFGPGTRLTVT.

The chain uses TRBV7-2 and TRBJ2-5; 9 bases line up with TRBD1. The CDR3 is 14 residues long. After removal of 4 bases from V and 2 bases from J, the junction contained 2 bases not matched to a gene. The germline V gene has CDR1 SGHTA and CDR2 FQGNSA. The DNA for the CDR3 is TGTGCCAGCAGCTGGGGACAGGGACAAGAGACCCAGTACTTC. Encoded protein: CASSWGQGQETQYF.

The chain recombines TRBV4-2 with TRBJ2-5; 9 bases line up with TRBD2. Trimming took 0 bases from V and 5 from J; bases not matched to a gene: 4. This CDR3 is built from 15 residues. Germline CDR1 reads LGHNA; CDR2 reads YNFKEQ. The DNA of the CDR3 is TGTGCCAGCAGCCAAGAAGCGGGAGGTGCCGAGACCCAGTACTTC. It is translated as CASSQEAGGAETQYF.